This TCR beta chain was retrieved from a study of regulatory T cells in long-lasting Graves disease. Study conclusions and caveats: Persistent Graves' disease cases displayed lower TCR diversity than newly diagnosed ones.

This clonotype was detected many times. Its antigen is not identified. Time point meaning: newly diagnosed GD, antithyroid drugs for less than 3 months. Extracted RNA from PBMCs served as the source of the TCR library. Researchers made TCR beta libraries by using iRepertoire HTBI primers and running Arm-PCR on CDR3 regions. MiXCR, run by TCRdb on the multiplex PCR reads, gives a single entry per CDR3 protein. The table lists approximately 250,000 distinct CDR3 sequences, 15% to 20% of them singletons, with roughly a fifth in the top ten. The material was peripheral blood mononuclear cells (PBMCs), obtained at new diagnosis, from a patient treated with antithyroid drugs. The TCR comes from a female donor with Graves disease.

For the CDR3, the DNA is TGTGCCAGCAGCCCTTCTAGCGGTCGGGAGACCCAGTACTTC. Translating gives CASSPSSGRETQYF. V is TRBV11-2 and J is TRBJ2-5; the match to TRBD2 covers 7 bases. The V segment lost 5 bases and the J segment 5 bases; nucleotides outside the gene matches: 8. Germline lookup yields CDR1 SGHAT and CDR2 FQNNGV. The CDR3 has 14 amino acids.